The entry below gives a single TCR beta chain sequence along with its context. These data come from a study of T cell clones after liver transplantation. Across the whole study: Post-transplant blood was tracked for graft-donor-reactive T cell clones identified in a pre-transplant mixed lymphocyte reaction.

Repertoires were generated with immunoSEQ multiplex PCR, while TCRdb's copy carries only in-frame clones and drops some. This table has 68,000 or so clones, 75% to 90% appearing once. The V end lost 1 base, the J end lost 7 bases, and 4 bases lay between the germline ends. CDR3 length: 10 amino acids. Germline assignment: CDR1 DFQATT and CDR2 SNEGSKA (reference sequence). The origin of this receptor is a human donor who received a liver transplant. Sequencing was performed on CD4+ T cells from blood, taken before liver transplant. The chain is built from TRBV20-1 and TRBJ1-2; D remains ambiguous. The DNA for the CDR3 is TGCAGTGCTAGAGCCGGTGGCTACACCTTC. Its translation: CSARAGGYTF.